Below, 11 T cell receptor beta chains from the same sample are listed, as sequenced in a study of post-analysis software for immune sequencing data. Findings and caveats of the study: In patients, TRBV5-6, TRBV5-1 and TRBV20-1 belonged to five TRBV segments found more frequently than in controls.

cDNA libraries of TCR beta carried unique molecular identifiers. A single record per CDR3 protein comes from TCRdb applying MiXCR to the PCR reads. The sample contains around 500,000 distinct CDR3 sequences, around 36% of which appear only once. These TCRs' antigens remain unknown. The sequenced sample was blood. All receptors come from a girl between 2 and 17 years old with multiple sclerosis.

There are a few counts of this clonotype. This chain connects TRBV6-1 to TRBJ2-7; a weak D match, TRBD2 (5 bases). Germline CDR1 is MNHNS and CDR2 is SASEGT. The ends were cut back, 5 bases at V and 7 bases at J, with 21 bases in the middle. The CDR3 has 15 amino acids. The CDR3 loop is CASSSRQARGREQYF. The CDR3 nucleotides are TGTGCCAGCAGTTCCAGGCAGGCTCGGGGTCGGGAGCAGTACTTC.

The chain couples TRBV15 to TRBJ2-3; no firm D call. The CDR3 extends over 17 amino acids. CDR1 LNHNV and CDR2 YYDKDF come from the germline V gene (reference sequence). V was cut by 1 base and J by 2 bases, with 16 bases left in between. The CDR3 nucleotides read TGTGCCACCAGCAGAGTTTCCCGGGCATCGATCACAGATACGCAGTATTTT. This codes for CATSRVSRASITDTQYF. The whole variable domain, filled in from reference TRBV15 and TRBJ2-3, reads DAMVIQNPRYQVTQFGKPVTLSCSQTLNHNVMYWYQQKSSQAPKLLFHYYDKDFNNEADTPDNFQSRRPNTSFCFLDIRSPGLGDTAMYLCATSRVSRASITDTQYFGPGTRLTVL.

This clonotype was counted only a few times. J is TRBJ1-6 and V is TRBV4-2; tentatively, D is TRBD1 (6 bases). The CDR3 has 14 residues. CDR1 is LGHNA and CDR2 is YNFKEQ in the germline V gene. The V gene lost 4 bases and the J gene lost 6 bases, with 10 bases spanning the gap. The CDR3 protein is CASSPQDSNSPLHF. CDR3 bases: TGTGCCAGCAGCCCCCAGGACAGTAATTCACCCCTCCACTTT.

The chain carries TRBV5-1 and TRBJ1-4; D is ambiguous. CDR1 and CDR2 from the germline V gene are SGHRS and YFSETQ. The CDR3 sequence is 14 residues long. Deletions cut 1 base from V and 5 bases from J, with 9 bases between. The CDR3 region is CASSLPGSNEKLFF. CDR3 nucleotides: TGCGCCAGCAGCTTGCCGGGGTCAAATGAAAAACTGTTTTTT.

V and J are TRBV6-5 and TRBJ1-5, with D possibly being TRBD1 (5 bases). The CDR3 spans 12 residues. V lost 11 bases to trimming and J lost 1 base, with 9 bases between them. Per germline, CDR1 MNHEY and CDR2 SVGAGI. This CDR3 reads CAAGRSNQPQHF. For the CDR3, the DNA is TGTGCCGCAGGGAGAAGCAATCAGCCCCAGCATTTT.

This clonotype has only a few counts. This chain links TRBV28 with TRBJ2-5, with D possibly matching TRBD1 (7 bases). Matching the DNA end better, TRBJ2-7 makes the J call doubtful. The CDR3 runs 14 residues. Germline-derived CDR1 and CDR2 are MDHEN and SYDVKM. The DNA for the CDR3 is TGTGCCAGCAGTTTTGCAGGGGGGCCCTACGAGCAGTACTTC. Amino acids: CASSFAGGPYEQYF.

The chain links TRBV29-1 to TRBJ1-2; TRBD1 might be the D (6 bases). Germline values: CDR1 SQVTM, CDR2 ANQGSEA. Trimming removed 3 bases from V and 7 bases from J, with 12 bases in between. CDR3 size: 12 residues. The CDR3 region has the DNA TGCAGCGTTGACCGGGGGGCTGTTGGCTACACCTTC. Translating it yields CSVDRGAVGYTF.

The rearrangement uses TRBV28 and TRBJ2-3; D unresolved. This CDR3 is built from 17 residues. Germline V CDR1 and CDR2: MDHEN, SYDVKM. The V gene lost 6 bases and the J gene lost 0 bases, with 19 bases spanning the gap. CDR3: CASSPLTIIPSTDTQYF. In nucleotides, the CDR3 is TGTGCCAGCAGCCCCCTGACAATAATTCCTAGCACAGATACGCAGTATTTT.

In its sample, this clonotype was seen a few times. The V call is TRBV6-5, the J call TRBJ2-1; no definite D call. Germline CDR1 is MNHEY and CDR2 is SVGAGI. V was shortened by 0 bases and J by 8 bases, with 8 bases between the two germline ends. This CDR3 is built from 13 residues. CDR3 nucleotides: TGTGCCAGCAGTTACTCGATTAGTTATGAGCAGTTCTTC. This gives the protein CASSYSISYEQFF.

The chain combines TRBV28 with TRBJ1-1, with a possible D match to TRBD1 (5 bases). V shed 6 bases and J shed 10 bases, with 21 bases lying between them. The CDR3 loop spans 14 amino acids. CDR1 and CDR2 from the germline V gene are MDHEN and SYDVKM. CDR3 in amino acids: CASSDGQGPRLAFF. The CDR3 DNA follows: TGTGCCAGCAGCGACGGTCAGGGACCCCGTCTAGCTTTCTTT. The entire variable domain, with the rest obtained from reference TRBV28 and TRBJ1-1, is as follows: DVKVTQSSRYLVKRTGEKVFLECVQDMDHENMFWYRQDPGLGLRLIYFSYDVKMKEKGDIPEGYSVSREKKERFSLILESASTNQTSMYLCASSDGQGPRLAFFGQGTRLTVV.

This clonotype was picked up a small number of times. The chain recombines TRBV25-1 with TRBJ2-3, with D unclear. Germline V lookup: CDR1 MGHDK, CDR2 SYGVNS. V lost 6 bases and J 2 bases, leaving 6 bases between the germline ends. This CDR3 contains 12 residues. The CDR3 loop is CASRGNTDTQYF. The CDR3 nucleotides read TGTGCCAGCAGAGGCAACACAGATACGCAGTATTTT. Combining the CDR3 with reference TRBV25-1 and TRBJ2-3 gives the whole variable domain EADIYQTPRYLVIGTGKKITLECSQTMGHDKMYWYQQDPGMELHLIHYSYGVNSTEKGDLSSESTVSRIRTEHFPLTLESARPSHTSQYLCASRGNTDTQYFGPGTRLTVL.